Below, 17 T cell receptor beta chains from the same sample are listed, as sequenced in a study of monozygotic twins with inflammatory bowel disease. TCRdb reprocessed the 5' RACE reads; each CDR3 protein has one entry and no DNA is given. This sample contains some 200,000 distinct CDR3 sequences. The sample consisted of blood. Receptors were obtained from a human donor with ulcerative colitis or Crohn's disease, or a healthy co-twin of an affected twin (not recorded which).

The chain joins TRBV12-3 or TRBV12-4 to TRBJ1-1; TCRdb calls TRBD1, which cannot be checked without DNA. This CDR3 has 14 residues. CDR3 protein: CASSLRQMGTEAFF.

This chain links TRBV7-2 with TRBJ1-1; TCRdb designates TRBD1, a call that cannot be tested without DNA. CDR3 length: 16 amino acids. The germline CDR1 and CDR2 sequences are SGHTA and FQGNSA. This CDR3 is CASSARTGAMNTEAFF.

The rearrangement uses TRBV29-1 and TRBJ1-2; TCRdb's D call, TRBD1, is unchecked because there is no DNA. Germline V gives CDR1 SQVTM, CDR2 ANQGSEA. This CDR3 has 15 residues. CDR3 amino acids: CSAPGDPRADYGYTF.

This sequence joins TRBV12-3 or TRBV12-4 and TRBJ1-3; TCRdb calls TRBD1, which cannot be checked without DNA. CDR3 length: 14 amino acids. The CDR3 protein is CASSSQGGADTIYF.

The chain combines TRBV6-1 with TRBJ2-5; the D call of TRBD2 rests on TCRdb alone, since no DNA is present to check it. The CDR3 extends over 16 amino acids. Germline-derived CDR1 and CDR2 are MNHNS and SASEGT. CDR3 sequence: CASSPRASGWQETQYF.

CDR3 sequence: CASSLVGDYGYTF. The chain employs TRBV4-1 and TRBJ1-2; TCRdb calls TRBD1, which cannot be checked without DNA. This CDR3 has 13 residues. CDR1 and CDR2 from the germline V gene are MGHRA and YSYEKL.

V usage is TRBV3-1 and J usage is TRBJ2-5; lacking DNA, the TRBD2 call made by TCRdb goes unchecked. The CDR3 sequence is 15 residues long. Germline assignment: CDR1 LGHDT and CDR2 YNNKEL (reference sequence). This CDR3 reads CASSPRNSGAETQYF.

The chain couples TRBV18 to TRBJ1-5. The CDR3 has 14 residues. The germline gives CDR1 KGHSH, CDR2 LQKENI. The CDR3 here is CASSPTGDEQPQHF.

This chain uses TRBV9 with TRBJ2-2; TCRdb returns TRBD1, unconfirmable since there is no DNA. From germline, CDR1 is SGDLS and CDR2 YYNGEE. The CDR3 runs 15 residues. CDR3 sequence: CASRIDRRNTGELFF. The full variable domain, with the rest looked up from reference TRBV9 and TRBJ2-2, is DSGVTQTPKHLITATGQRVTLRCSPRSGDLSVYWYQQSLDQGLQFLIQYYNGEERAKGNILERFSAQQFPDLHSELNLSSLELGDSALYFCASRIDRRNTGELFFGEGSRLTVL.

V and J are TRBV5-1 and TRBJ2-6; TCRdb returns TRBD2, unconfirmable since there is no DNA. Germline V gene lookup returns CDR1 SGHRS and CDR2 YFSETQ. There are 18 residues in the CDR3. CDR3 sequence: CASSLQSGGGAGANVLTF.

The gene calls are TRBV15 and TRBJ1-2; the D call of TRBD1 rests on TCRdb alone, since no DNA is present to check it. Germline V gene lookup returns CDR1 LNHNV and CDR2 YYDKDF (reference sequence). The CDR3 sequence is 14 residues long. CDR3: CATSAHGQGRGYTF.

The gene calls are TRBV7-3 and TRBJ2-7; there is no DNA to check the TCRdb D call of TRBD1. This CDR3 is 14 amino acids long. In germline, CDR1 is SGHTA, CDR2 FQGTGA. The chain's CDR3 is CASSTAGAVYEQYF.

The chain employs TRBV6-1 and TRBJ2-2; TCRdb reports TRBD1, a call that lacks DNA to check it against. Per germline, CDR1 MNHNS and CDR2 SASEGT. This CDR3 comprises 13 residues. The CDR3 spells CARGDPNTGELFF.

The chain uses TRBV27 and TRBJ2-5; TCRdb's D gene call, TRBD1, goes unchecked for lack of DNA. The V gene's germline CDR1 is MNHEY and CDR2 SMNVEV (reference sequence). This CDR3 comprises 14 residues. This CDR3 reads CASSLTGEQETQYF.

The chain couples TRBV20-1 to TRBJ2-5; TCRdb reports TRBD1, a call that lacks DNA to check it against. The V gene's germline CDR1 is DFQATT and CDR2 SNEGSKA (reference sequence). There are 14 residues in the CDR3. The CDR3 is CSGGRLVAEETQYF.

The CDR3 protein is CASSMRLAGGDTQYF. The rearrangement uses TRBV19 and TRBJ2-3; TCRdb outputs TRBD2, but without DNA this stays unchecked. Germline CDR1 reads LNHDA; CDR2 reads SQIVND (reference sequence). The CDR3 spans 15 residues.

This sequence joins TRBV5-1 and TRBJ2-5. The germline gives CDR1 SGHRS, CDR2 YFSETQ. This CDR3 comprises 14 residues. The CDR3 protein is CASSLDGQIETQYF.